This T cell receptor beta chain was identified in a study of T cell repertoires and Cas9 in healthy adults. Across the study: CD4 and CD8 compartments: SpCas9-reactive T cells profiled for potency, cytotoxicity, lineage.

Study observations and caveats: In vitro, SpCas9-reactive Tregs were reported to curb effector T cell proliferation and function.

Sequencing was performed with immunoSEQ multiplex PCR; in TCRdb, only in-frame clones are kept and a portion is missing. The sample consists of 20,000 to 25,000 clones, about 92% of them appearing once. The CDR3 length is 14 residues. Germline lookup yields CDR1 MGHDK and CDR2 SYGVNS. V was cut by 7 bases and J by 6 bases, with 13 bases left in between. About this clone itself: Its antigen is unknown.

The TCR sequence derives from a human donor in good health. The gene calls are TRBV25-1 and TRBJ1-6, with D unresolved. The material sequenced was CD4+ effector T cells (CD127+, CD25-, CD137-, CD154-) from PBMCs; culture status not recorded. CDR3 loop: CASIGVSGNSPLHF. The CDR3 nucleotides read TGTGCCAGCATTGGGGTCTCTGGTAATTCACCCCTCCACTTT.